This TCR beta chain was found in a study of blood T cells in healthy people across ages. Study-wide findings and caveats: CMV status of donors was unknown, possibly confounding expanded clonotype changes.

For the second PCR, which ran for about 6 to 12 cycles, a sample-barcoded 5' primer and a J-beta primer mix were used. A template-switch adaptor containing 12 random nucleotides labeled each cDNA molecule. TCRdb passed the 5' RACE reads through MiXCR, listing each CDR3 protein once. Here the sample spans hundreds of thousands of distinct CDR3 sequences, 40% to 65% being singletons. Only a few counts were recorded for this clonotype. Its antigen is currently unknown. Donors each provided 7.5 to 10 milliliters of peripheral blood. The clonotype was recovered from a woman older than 75 in good health. Material for sequencing was blood.

The chain's CDR3 is CASSQGISYEQYF. CDR3 DNA: TGCGCCAGCAGCCAGGGGATTTCCTACGAGCAGTACTTC. This chain links TRBV5-1 with TRBJ2-7, with D perhaps TRBD1 (6 bases). Trimming pared 4 bases from V and 1 base from J, leaving 9 bases between. This CDR3 spans 13 amino acids. In germline, CDR1 is SGHRS, CDR2 YFSETQ.